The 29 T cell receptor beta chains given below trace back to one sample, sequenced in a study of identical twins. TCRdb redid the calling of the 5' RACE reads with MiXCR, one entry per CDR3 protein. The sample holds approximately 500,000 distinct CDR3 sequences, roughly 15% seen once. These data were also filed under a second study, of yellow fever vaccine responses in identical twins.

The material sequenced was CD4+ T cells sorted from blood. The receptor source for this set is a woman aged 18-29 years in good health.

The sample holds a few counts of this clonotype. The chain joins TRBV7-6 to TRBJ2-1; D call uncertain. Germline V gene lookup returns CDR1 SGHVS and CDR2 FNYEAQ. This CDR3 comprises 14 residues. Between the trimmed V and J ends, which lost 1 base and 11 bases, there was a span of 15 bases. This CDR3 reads CASSLELSVPQQFF. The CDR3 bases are TGTGCCAGCAGCTTAGAACTTTCAGTACCACAGCAGTTCTTC.

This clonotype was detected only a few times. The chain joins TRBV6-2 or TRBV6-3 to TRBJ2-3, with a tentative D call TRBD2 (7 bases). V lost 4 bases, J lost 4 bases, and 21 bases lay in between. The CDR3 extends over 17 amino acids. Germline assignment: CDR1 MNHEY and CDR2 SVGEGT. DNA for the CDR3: TGTGCCAGCAGTTCCTACCCCGGGGGGCTGTTGGCAGATACGCAGTATTTT. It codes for CASSSYPGGLLADTQYF.

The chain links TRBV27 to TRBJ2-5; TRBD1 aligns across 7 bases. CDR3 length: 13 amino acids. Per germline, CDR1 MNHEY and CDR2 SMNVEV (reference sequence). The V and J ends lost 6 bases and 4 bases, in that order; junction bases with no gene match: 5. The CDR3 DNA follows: TGTGCCAGCAGACAGGGGAAGGGAGAGACCCAGTACTTC. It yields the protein CASRQGKGETQYF.

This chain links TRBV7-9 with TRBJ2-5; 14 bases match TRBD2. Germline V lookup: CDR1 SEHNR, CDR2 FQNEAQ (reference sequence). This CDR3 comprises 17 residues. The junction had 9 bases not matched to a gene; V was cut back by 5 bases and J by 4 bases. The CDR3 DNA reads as TGTGCCAGCAGCCCAAGACTAGCGGGGGGGCCGGGAGAGACCCAGTACTTC. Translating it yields CASSPRLAGGPGETQYF.

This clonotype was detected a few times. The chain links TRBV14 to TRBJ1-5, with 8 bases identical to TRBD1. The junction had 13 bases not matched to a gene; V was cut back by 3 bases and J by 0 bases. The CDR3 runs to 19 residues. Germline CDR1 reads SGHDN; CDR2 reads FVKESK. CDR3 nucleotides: TGTGCCAGCAGCCAGAGTAAACAGGGGGGATTGTATAGCAATCAGCCCCAGCATTTT. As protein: CASSQSKQGGLYSNQPQHF.

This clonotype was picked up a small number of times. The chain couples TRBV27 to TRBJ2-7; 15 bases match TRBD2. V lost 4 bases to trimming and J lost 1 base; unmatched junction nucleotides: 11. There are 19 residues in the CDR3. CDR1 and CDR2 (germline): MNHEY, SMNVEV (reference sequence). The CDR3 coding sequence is TGTGCCAGCAGTTACTTGGGACTAGCGGGAGGTCCTGTTTCCTACGAGCAGTACTTC. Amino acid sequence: CASSYLGLAGGPVSYEQYF.

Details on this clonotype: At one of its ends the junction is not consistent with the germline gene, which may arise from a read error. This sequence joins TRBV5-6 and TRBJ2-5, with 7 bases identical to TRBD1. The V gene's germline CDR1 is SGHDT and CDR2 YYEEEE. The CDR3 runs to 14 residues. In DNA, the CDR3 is TGTGCCTGCAGCAGAGGGACAGTTCTCCGGACCCAGTACTTC. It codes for CACSRGTVLRTQYF.

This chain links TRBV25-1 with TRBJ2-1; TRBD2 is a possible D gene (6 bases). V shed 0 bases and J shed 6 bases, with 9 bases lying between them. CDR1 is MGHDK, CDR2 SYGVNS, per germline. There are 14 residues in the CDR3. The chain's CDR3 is CASSEYGSRNEQFF. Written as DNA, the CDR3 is TGTGCCAGCAGTGAATACGGGAGCCGCAATGAGCAGTTCTTC.

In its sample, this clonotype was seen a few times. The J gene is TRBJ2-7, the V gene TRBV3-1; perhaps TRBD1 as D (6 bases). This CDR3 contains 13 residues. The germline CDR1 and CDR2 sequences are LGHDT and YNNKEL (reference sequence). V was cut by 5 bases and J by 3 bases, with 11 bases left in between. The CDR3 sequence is CASSKGQLYEQYF. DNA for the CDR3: TGTGCCAGCAGCAAAGGACAGCTCTACGAGCAGTACTTC.

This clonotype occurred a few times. This chain's CDR3 is CASSKRRILAVSTDTQYF. The CDR3 DNA sequence: TGTGCCAGCAGCAAAAGGAGGATCCTAGCGGTCAGCACAGATACGCAGTATTTT. This rearrangement joins TRBV11-1 to TRBJ2-3; 7 bases map to TRBD2. Germline CDR1 and CDR2: SGHAT and FQDESV (reference sequence). The CDR3 has 18 amino acids. V lost 5 bases and J lost 0; bases outside the gene matches: 14.

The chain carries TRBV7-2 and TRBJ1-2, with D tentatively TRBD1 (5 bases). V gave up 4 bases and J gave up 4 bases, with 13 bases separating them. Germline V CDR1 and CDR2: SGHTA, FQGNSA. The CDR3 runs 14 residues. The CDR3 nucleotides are TGTGCCAGCAGCTCCACACAGGACTTCTATGGCTACACCTTC. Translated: CASSSTQDFYGYTF.

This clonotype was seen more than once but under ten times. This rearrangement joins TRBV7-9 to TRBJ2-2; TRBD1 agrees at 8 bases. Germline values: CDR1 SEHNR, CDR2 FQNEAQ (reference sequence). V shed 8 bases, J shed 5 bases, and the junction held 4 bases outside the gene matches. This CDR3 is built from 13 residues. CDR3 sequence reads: CASQGARTGELFF. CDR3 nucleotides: TGTGCCAGCCAGGGGGCAAGGACCGGGGAGCTGTTTTTT.

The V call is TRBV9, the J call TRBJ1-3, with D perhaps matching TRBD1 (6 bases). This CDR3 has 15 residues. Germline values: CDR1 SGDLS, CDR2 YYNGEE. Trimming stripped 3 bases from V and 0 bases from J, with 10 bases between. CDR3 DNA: TGTGCCAGCAGCGCACAGGGTGCCTCTGGAAACACCATATATTTT. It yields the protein CASSAQGASGNTIYF.

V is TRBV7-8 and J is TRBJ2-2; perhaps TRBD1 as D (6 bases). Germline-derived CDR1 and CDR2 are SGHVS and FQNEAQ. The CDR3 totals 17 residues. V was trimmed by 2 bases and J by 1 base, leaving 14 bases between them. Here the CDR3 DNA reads TGTGCCAGCAGCTTAATGCCGGCAGGGGTGAACACCGGGGAGCTGTTTTTT. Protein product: CASSLMPAGVNTGELFF.

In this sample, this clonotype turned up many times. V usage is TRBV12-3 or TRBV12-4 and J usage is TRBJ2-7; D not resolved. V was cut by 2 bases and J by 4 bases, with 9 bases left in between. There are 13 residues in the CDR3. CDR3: CASSLRHRYEQYF. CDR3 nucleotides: TGTGCCAGCAGTTTACGACACCGATACGAGCAGTACTTC.

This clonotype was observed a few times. The CDR3 reads CASSPLILAEAFF. CDR3 nucleotide sequence: TGTGCCAGCAGCCCTTTGATTTTGGCTGAAGCTTTCTTT. J is TRBJ1-1 and V is TRBV3-1; D unresolved. CDR1 and CDR2 (germline): LGHDT, YNNKEL (reference sequence). Trimming shortened V by 4 bases and J by 6 bases, and 12 bases separated the two germline ends. CDR3 length: 13 amino acids.

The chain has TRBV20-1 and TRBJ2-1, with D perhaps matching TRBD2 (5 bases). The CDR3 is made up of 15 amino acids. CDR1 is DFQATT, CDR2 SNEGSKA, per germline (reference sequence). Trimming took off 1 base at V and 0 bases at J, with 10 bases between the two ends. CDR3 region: CSARAQDSSYNEQFF. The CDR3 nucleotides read TGCAGTGCTAGAGCCCAGGACTCCTCCTACAATGAGCAGTTCTTC.

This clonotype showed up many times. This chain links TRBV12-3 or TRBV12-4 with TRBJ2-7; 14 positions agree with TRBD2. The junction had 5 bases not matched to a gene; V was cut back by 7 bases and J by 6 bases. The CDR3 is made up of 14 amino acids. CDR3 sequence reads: CASTPGLAGVEQYF. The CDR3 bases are TGTGCCAGCACCCCGGGACTAGCGGGAGTCGAGCAGTACTTC.

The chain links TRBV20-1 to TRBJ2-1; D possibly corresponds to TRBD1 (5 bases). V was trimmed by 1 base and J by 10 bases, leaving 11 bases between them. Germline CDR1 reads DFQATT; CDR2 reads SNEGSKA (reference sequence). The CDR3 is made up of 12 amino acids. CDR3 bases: TGCAGTGCTAGAGGCCTAGGACAAGAGCAGTTCTTC. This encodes CSARGLGQEQFF.

The CDR3 region is CASSLEASGWEGGQYF. The CDR3 bases are TGTGCCAGCAGCTTAGAGGCTAGCGGGTGGGAAGGGGGCCAGTACTTC. This sequence joins TRBV7-2 and TRBJ2-5; 8 bases fit TRBD2. J was trimmed by 10 bases and V by 1 base; bases with no gene match: 14. The germline V gene has CDR1 SGHTA and CDR2 FQGNSA. This CDR3 region has 16 residues. The variable domain in full, with the rest retrieved from reference TRBV7-2 and TRBJ2-5, is GAGVSQSPSNKVTEKGKDVELRCDPISGHTALYWYRQSLGQGLEFLIYFQGNSAPDKSGLPSDRFSAERTGGSVSTLTIQRTQQEDSAVYLCASSLEASGWEGGQYFGPGTRLLVL.

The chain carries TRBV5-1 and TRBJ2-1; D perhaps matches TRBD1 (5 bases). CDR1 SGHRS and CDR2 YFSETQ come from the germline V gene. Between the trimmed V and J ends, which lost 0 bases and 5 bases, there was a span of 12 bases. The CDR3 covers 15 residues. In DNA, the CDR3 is TGCGCCAGCAGCTTGGAAAGACAGACCCACAATGAGCAGTTCTTC. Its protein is CASSLERQTHNEQFF. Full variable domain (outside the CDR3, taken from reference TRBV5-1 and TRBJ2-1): KAGVTQTPRYLIKTRGQQVTLSCSPISGHRSVSWYQQTPGQGLQFLFEYFSETQRNKGNFPGRFSGRQFSNSRSEMNVSTLELGDSALYLCASSLERQTHNEQFFGPGTRLTVL.

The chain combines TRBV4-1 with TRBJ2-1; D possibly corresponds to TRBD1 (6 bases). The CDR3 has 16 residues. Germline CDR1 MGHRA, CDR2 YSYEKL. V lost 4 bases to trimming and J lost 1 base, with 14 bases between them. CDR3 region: CASSRSGVASYNEQFF. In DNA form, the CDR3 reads TGCGCCAGCAGCCGGTCAGGGGTCGCGTCCTACAATGAGCAGTTCTTC.

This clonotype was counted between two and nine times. CDR3 region: CATSPQPGMNTEAFF. CDR3 DNA: TGTGCCACCAGCCCCCAACCAGGAATGAACACTGAAGCTTTCTTT. The chain combines TRBV15 with TRBJ1-1, with no clear D. CDR3 length: 15 residues. Trimming took 5 bases from V and 0 from J, leaving 13 bases between them. Germline lookup yields CDR1 LNHNV and CDR2 YYDKDF (reference sequence).

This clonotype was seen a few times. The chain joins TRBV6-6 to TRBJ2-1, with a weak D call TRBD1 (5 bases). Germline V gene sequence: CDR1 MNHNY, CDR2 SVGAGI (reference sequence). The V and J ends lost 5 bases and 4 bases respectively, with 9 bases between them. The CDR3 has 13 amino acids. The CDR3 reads CASSASGYNEQFF. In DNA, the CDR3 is TGTGCCAGCAGTGCCTCAGGGTACAATGAGCAGTTCTTC.

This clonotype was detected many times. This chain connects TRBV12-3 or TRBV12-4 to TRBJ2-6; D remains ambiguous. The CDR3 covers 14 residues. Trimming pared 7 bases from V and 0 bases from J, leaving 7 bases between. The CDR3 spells CASTLTSGANVLTF. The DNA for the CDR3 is TGTGCCAGCACCTTAACCTCTGGGGCCAACGTCCTGACTTTC.

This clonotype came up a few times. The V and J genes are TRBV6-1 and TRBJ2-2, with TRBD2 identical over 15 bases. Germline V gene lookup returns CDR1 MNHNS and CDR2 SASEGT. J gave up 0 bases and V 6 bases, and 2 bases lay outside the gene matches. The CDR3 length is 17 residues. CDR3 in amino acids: CASRRTSGGANTGELFF. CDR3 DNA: TGTGCCAGCAGAAGGACTAGCGGGGGGGCGAACACCGGGGAGCTGTTTTTT.

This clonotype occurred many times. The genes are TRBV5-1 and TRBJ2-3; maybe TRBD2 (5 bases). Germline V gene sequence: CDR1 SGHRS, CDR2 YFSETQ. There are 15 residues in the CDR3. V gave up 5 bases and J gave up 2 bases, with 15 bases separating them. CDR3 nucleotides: TGCGCCAGCAGACCTACTAGAAAATCCACAGATACGCAGTATTTT. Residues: CASRPTRKSTDTQYF.

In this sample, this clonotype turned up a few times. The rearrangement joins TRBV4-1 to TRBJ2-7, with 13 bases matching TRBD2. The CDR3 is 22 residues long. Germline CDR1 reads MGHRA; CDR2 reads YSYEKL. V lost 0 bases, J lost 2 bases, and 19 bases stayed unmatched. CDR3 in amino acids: CASSQDPRDRGTSGRVAYEQYF. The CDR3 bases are TGCGCCAGCAGCCAAGACCCGCGGGACAGGGGTACTAGCGGGAGGGTCGCCTACGAGCAGTACTTC.

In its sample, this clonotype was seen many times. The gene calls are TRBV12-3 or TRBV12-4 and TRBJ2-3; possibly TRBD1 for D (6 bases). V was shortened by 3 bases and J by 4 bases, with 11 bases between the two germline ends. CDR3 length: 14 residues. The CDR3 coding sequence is TGTGCCAGCAGTTTTGTGGGGGCGGCAGATACGCAGTATTTT. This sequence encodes CASSFVGAADTQYF.